This is a list of T cell receptor beta chains from one sample in a study of T cells in Graves' hyperthyroidism and ophthalmopathy. TCRdb reprocessed the multiplex PCR reads with MiXCR, giving one entry per CDR3 protein. Of about 500,000 distinct CDR3 sequences in the sample, 15% to 20% were seen once. Sequences were obtained from blood. The source is a woman under 30 with Graves' ophthalmopathy. Each CDR3 is given with its conserved first and last residue. D genes are given only for firm matches. Expanded clones get a size class; other rows say once, few or many, or leave the size out.

D gene: TRBD2; clone size: many; J gene: TRBJ2-7; V gene: TRBV28; CDR3 protein: CASSARETSGSSYEQYF; CDR3 DNA: TGTGCCAGCAGTGCGAGAGAGACTAGCGGGAGCTCCTACGAGCAGTACTTC
D gene: NA; clone size: many; J gene: TRBJ1-5; V gene: TRBV13; CDR3 protein: CAINRGQPQHF; CDR3 DNA: TGTGCCATCAATAGAGGTCAGCCCCAGCATTTT
D gene: TRBD2; clone size: many; J gene: TRBJ2-3; V gene: TRBV7-2; CDR3 protein: CASSLGAGADTQYF; CDR3 DNA: TGTGCCAGCAGCTTAGGAGCGGGGGCAGATACGCAGTATTTT
D gene: NA; clone size: NA; J gene: TRBJ2-2; V gene: TRBV20-1; CDR3 protein: CSAQGGQPTGELFF; CDR3 DNA: TGCAGTGCCCAGGGGGGACAGCCTACCGGGGAGCTGTTTTTT
D gene: TRBD1; clone size: NA; J gene: TRBJ1-4; V gene: TRBV30; CDR3 protein: CAWNRGQVSTNEKLFF; CDR3 DNA: TGTGCCTGGAATCGGGGACAGGTGTCAACTAATGAAAAACTGTTTTTT
D gene: NA; clone size: few; J gene: TRBJ1-6; V gene: TRBV27; CDR3 protein: CASSLGRDGSPLHF; CDR3 DNA: TGTGCCAGCAGTTTGGGCAGGGACGGTTCACCCCTCCACTTT
D gene: TRBD1; clone size: NA; J gene: TRBJ1-2; V gene: TRBV2; CDR3 protein: CASSPGQGERNGYTF; CDR3 DNA: TGTGCCAGCAGCCCCGGACAGGGGGAGCGGAATGGCTACACCTTC
D gene: NA; clone size: few; J gene: TRBJ2-7; V gene: TRBV2; CDR3 protein: CASSERQGGSGEQYF; CDR3 DNA: TGTGCCAGCAGTGAGAGACAGGGAGGGTCTGGTGAGCAGTACTTC
D gene: NA; clone size: few; J gene: TRBJ1-1; V gene: TRBV19; CDR3 protein: CASSLPAGTPEGAFF; CDR3 DNA: TGTGCCAGTAGTCTCCCAGCCGGGACCCCGGAGGGAGCTTTCTTT
D gene: NA; clone size: NA; J gene: TRBJ2-4; V gene: TRBV6-1; CDR3 protein: CASSSPGQRYF; CDR3 DNA: TGTGCCAGCAGCTCACCGGGACAACGGTACTTC
D gene: TRBD1; clone size: NA; J gene: TRBJ1-1; V gene: TRBV6-4; CDR3 protein: CASSDTVNRGPNTEAFF; CDR3 DNA: TGTGCCAGCAGTGACACGGTAAACAGGGGCCCGAACACTGAAGCTTTCTTT
D gene: TRBD1; clone size: few; J gene: TRBJ2-4; V gene: TRBV5-6; CDR3 protein: CASSIYRGLDIQYF; CDR3 DNA: TGTGCCAGCAGCATATACAGGGGCCTAGACATTCAGTACTTC
D gene: TRBD1; clone size: NA; J gene: TRBJ1-4; V gene: TRBV28; CDR3 protein: CASSWDRGTEKLFF; CDR3 DNA: TGTGCCAGCAGTTGGGACAGGGGTACAGAAAAACTGTTTTTT
D gene: NA; clone size: many; J gene: TRBJ2-7; V gene: TRBV6-1; CDR3 protein: CASSEVVRSSYEQYF; CDR3 DNA: TGTGCCAGCAGTGAAGTGGTCAGGAGCTCCTACGAGCAGTACTTC
D gene: NA; clone size: few; J gene: TRBJ1-2; V gene: TRBV20-1; CDR3 protein: CSAPSYGYTF; CDR3 DNA: TGCAGTGCCCCTTCTTACGGCTACACCTTC
D gene: NA; clone size: NA; J gene: TRBJ2-5; V gene: TRBV6-1; CDR3 protein: CASRITSWGETQCF; CDR3 DNA: TGTGCCAGCAGAATAACCTCATGGGGCGAGACCCAGTGCTTC
D gene: NA; clone size: NA; J gene: TRBJ2-1; V gene: TRBV4-1; CDR3 protein: CASSQGQLSYNEQFF; CDR3 DNA: TGCGCCAGCAGCCAAGGACAGCTATCCTACAATGAGCAGTTCTTC
D gene: TRBD1; clone size: NA; J gene: TRBJ1-1; V gene: TRBV30; CDR3 protein: CAWEQGEAFF; CDR3 DNA: TGTGCCTGGGAACAGGGGGAAGCTTTCTTT
D gene: NA; clone size: NA; J gene: TRBJ2-5; V gene: TRBV12-3/TRBV12-4; CDR3 protein: CASRQGRGTQYF; CDR3 DNA: TGTGCCAGCAGACAGGGACGGGGGACCCAGTACTTC
D gene: NA; clone size: NA; J gene: TRBJ2-3; V gene: TRBV10-3; CDR3 protein: CAIVTHLDRAGPDTQYF; CDR3 DNA: TGTGCCATCGTGACCCATTTAGACCGAGCCGGACCAGATACGCAGTATTTT
D gene: TRBD1; clone size: few; J gene: TRBJ2-7; V gene: TRBV27; CDR3 protein: CASSFMDRNSYEQYF; CDR3 DNA: TGTGCCAGCAGTTTTATGGACAGGAATTCCTACGAGCAGTACTTC
D gene: NA; clone size: many; J gene: TRBJ2-1; V gene: TRBV6-1; CDR3 protein: CASSEAGHNEQFF; CDR3 DNA: TGTGCCAGCAGTGAGGCAGGCCACAATGAGCAGTTCTTC
D gene: NA; clone size: few; J gene: TRBJ1-1; V gene: TRBV7-8; CDR3 protein: CASSLESGLNTEAFF; CDR3 DNA: TGTGCCAGCAGCTTAGAATCAGGACTGAACACTGAAGCTTTCTTT
D gene: NA; clone size: many; J gene: TRBJ2-5; V gene: TRBV11-2; CDR3 protein: CASSLDRASETQYF; CDR3 DNA: TGTGCCAGCAGCTTAGATCGGGCTAGCGAGACCCAGTACTTC
D gene: NA; clone size: many; J gene: TRBJ1-1; V gene: TRBV20-1; CDR3 protein: CSASPLVFSGFSAEAFF; CDR3 DNA: TGCAGTGCTAGTCCTTTAGTTTTTTCGGGGTTTAGCGCTGAAGCTTTCTTT
D gene: NA; clone size: few; J gene: TRBJ1-2; V gene: TRBV6-6; CDR3 protein: CASSYRQLSNGYTF; CDR3 DNA: TGTGCCAGCAGTTACCGGCAATTGAGCAATGGCTACACCTTC
D gene: NA; clone size: few; J gene: TRBJ1-4; V gene: TRBV7-9; CDR3 protein: CASSLAQRNEKLFF; CDR3 DNA: TGTGCCAGCAGCTTAGCACAGCGTAATGAAAAACTGTTTTTT
D gene: NA; clone size: many; J gene: TRBJ1-2; V gene: TRBV11-2; CDR3 protein: CASTLIEGLSYGYTF; CDR3 DNA: TGTGCCAGCACCCTTATAGAGGGGCTCAGCTATGGCTACACCTTC
D gene: NA; clone size: many; J gene: TRBJ2-7; V gene: TRBV7-9; CDR3 protein: CASSLSENGIEQYF; CDR3 DNA: TGTGCCAGCAGCTTGAGCGAGAACGGGATCGAGCAGTACTTC
D gene: TRBD2; clone size: many; J gene: TRBJ2-3; V gene: TRBV30; CDR3 protein: CAWSTTRTSGRTDTQYF; CDR3 DNA: TGTGCCTGGAGTACAACTCGGACTAGCGGGAGGACAGATACGCAGTATTTT
D gene: TRBD1; clone size: NA; J gene: TRBJ1-2; V gene: TRBV4-1; CDR3 protein: CASSQATGAGRIYGYTF; CDR3 DNA: TGCGCCAGCAGCCAAGCAACAGGGGCCGGAAGAATCTATGGCTACACCTTC
D gene: NA; clone size: many; J gene: TRBJ2-3; V gene: TRBV5-1; CDR3 protein: CASSPGGGGISTDTQYF; CDR3 DNA: TGCGCCAGCAGCCCTGGCGGAGGGGGGATAAGCACAGATACGCAGTATTTT
D gene: NA; clone size: NA; J gene: TRBJ1-4; V gene: TRBV18; CDR3 protein: CASSPPRLFF; CDR3 DNA: TGTGCCAGCTCACCACCGAGACTGTTTTTT
D gene: NA; clone size: NA; J gene: TRBJ2-3; V gene: TRBV10-2; CDR3 protein: CASSTQGLSTDTQYF; CDR3 DNA: TGCGCCAGCAGTACCCAAGGACTATCCACAGATACGCAGTATTTT
D gene: NA; clone size: NA; J gene: TRBJ2-4; V gene: TRBV6-1; CDR3 protein: CARSEDPSSLAKNIQYF; CDR3 DNA: TGTGCCCGCAGTGAAGACCCATCATCCCTAGCCAAAAACATTCAGTACTTC
D gene: NA; clone size: many; J gene: TRBJ2-5; V gene: TRBV20-1; CDR3 protein: CSARAGNRETQYF; CDR3 DNA: TGCAGTGCTAGAGCAGGGAACCGGGAGACCCAGTACTTC
D gene: NA; clone size: NA; J gene: TRBJ2-1; V gene: TRBV12-3/TRBV12-4; CDR3 protein: CASSPQAGPSYNEQFF; CDR3 DNA: TGTGCCAGCAGTCCACAGGCGGGGCCCTCCTACAATGAGCAGTTCTTC
D gene: TRBD1; clone size: many; J gene: TRBJ2-2; V gene: TRBV28; CDR3 protein: CASSLRDRDTGELFF; CDR3 DNA: TGTGCCAGCAGTTTACGGGACAGGGACACCGGGGAGCTGTTTTTT
D gene: NA; clone size: NA; J gene: TRBJ1-1; V gene: TRBV7-6; CDR3 protein: CASSLGVGGNTEAFF; CDR3 DNA: TGTGCCAGCAGCTTAGGCGTCGGCGGCAACACTGAAGCTTTCTTT
D gene: NA; clone size: few; J gene: TRBJ2-3; V gene: TRBV18; CDR3 protein: CASPPRGLDTQYF; CDR3 DNA: TGTGCCAGCCCACCAAGGGGCTTAGATACGCAGTATTTT
D gene: TRBD2; clone size: many; J gene: TRBJ2-1; V gene: TRBV20-1; CDR3 protein: CSARAPLTGGPEQFF; CDR3 DNA: TGCAGTGCTAGAGCCCCACTGACGGGAGGTCCTGAGCAGTTCTTC
D gene: NA; clone size: NA; J gene: TRBJ1-3; V gene: TRBV27; CDR3 protein: CASSLRGSAGNTIYF; CDR3 DNA: TGTGCCAGCAGTTTGCGGGGTTCTGCTGGAAACACCATATATTTT
D gene: NA; clone size: many; J gene: TRBJ2-1; V gene: TRBV28; CDR3 protein: CASIRRGILNEQFF; CDR3 DNA: TGTGCCAGCATAAGGAGGGGGATCTTAAATGAGCAGTTCTTC
D gene: NA; clone size: many; J gene: TRBJ2-1; V gene: TRBV6-5; CDR3 protein: CASSYSGDNEQFF; CDR3 DNA: TGTGCCAGCAGTTACTCGGGGGATAATGAGCAGTTCTTC
D gene: NA; clone size: many; J gene: TRBJ2-7; V gene: TRBV7-2; CDR3 protein: CASSLGRGASYEQYF; CDR3 DNA: TGTGCCAGCAGCTTAGGAAGGGGCGCATCCTACGAGCAGTACTTC
D gene: NA; clone size: many; J gene: TRBJ2-1; V gene: TRBV2; CDR3 protein: CASNLIPGNEQFF; CDR3 DNA: TGTGCCAGCAATTTAATACCCGGCAATGAGCAGTTCTTC
D gene: NA; clone size: many; J gene: TRBJ1-1; V gene: TRBV7-2; CDR3 protein: CASSLQGLMNTEAFF; CDR3 DNA: TGTGCCAGCAGCTTGCAGGGGCTGATGAACACTGAAGCTTTCTTT
D gene: TRBD1; clone size: few; J gene: TRBJ1-1; V gene: TRBV7-9; CDR3 protein: CASSWGTGGFLTEAFF; CDR3 DNA: TGTGCCAGCAGCTGGGGAACAGGGGGGTTTCTCACTGAAGCTTTCTTT
D gene: NA; clone size: NA; J gene: TRBJ2-7; V gene: TRBV5-1; CDR3 protein: CASRVWGKTYEQYF; CDR3 DNA: TGCGCCAGCAGGGTATGGGGGAAGACCTACGAGCAGTACTTC
D gene: TRBD2; clone size: many; J gene: TRBJ2-1; V gene: TRBV6-1; CDR3 protein: CASSEASGGDYNEQFF; CDR3 DNA: TGTGCCAGCAGTGAAGCAAGCGGGGGGGATTACAATGAGCAGTTCTTC
D gene: NA; clone size: NA; J gene: TRBJ2-7; V gene: TRBV6-5; CDR3 protein: CASSYSNSAAEQYF; CDR3 DNA: TGTGCCAGCAGTTACTCGAACAGTGCTGCCGAGCAGTACTTC
D gene: TRBD2; clone size: many; J gene: TRBJ2-3; V gene: TRBV27; CDR3 protein: CASSFEWAGGSTDTQYF; CDR3 DNA: TGTGCCAGCAGTTTCGAATGGGCGGGAGGGTCCACAGATACGCAGTATTTT
D gene: NA; clone size: many; J gene: TRBJ1-3; V gene: TRBV11-2; CDR3 protein: CASSLAGSWFSGNTIYF; CDR3 DNA: TGTGCCAGCAGCTTAGCGGGCTCGTGGTTCTCTGGAAACACCATATATTTT
D gene: TRBD1; clone size: many; J gene: TRBJ2-5; V gene: TRBV6-1; CDR3 protein: CASSGGGWMETQYF; CDR3 DNA: TGTGCCAGCAGTGGAGGGGGCTGGATGGAGACCCAGTACTTC